This T cell receptor beta chain originates from a study of Tregs in tolerant kidney transplant recipients. Study context: Sorting of CD4+CD25+CD127- cells followed roughly three-day belatacept mixed lymphocyte reactions, sometimes with roughly 5-day graft donor restimulation. Recipient cells were told from donor cells by antibody staining. Study-wide results and caveats: Validation in larger populations is needed because few patients were studied. No direct test of biological reproducibility was done here.

Repertoires were generated with immunoSEQ multiplex PCR, while TCRdb's copy carries only in-frame clones and drops some. The table lists about 44,000 clones, roughly 95% of them singletons. V lost 5 bases to trimming and J lost 7 bases, with 9 bases between them. Germline V gene sequence: CDR1 SNHLY, CDR2 FYNNEI. The CDR3 is 11 residues long. In regard to this clone: Its antigen is undetermined.

This receptor was identified in a human donor in good health. The sequenced sample consisted of Tregs from blood cultured with allogeneic cells. This chain joins TRBV2 and TRBJ2-7; D possibly corresponds to TRBD2 (6 bases). In DNA form, the CDR3 reads TGTGCCAGCAGTCCGGCGGGGGAGCAGTACTTC. It codes for CASSPAGEQYF.